This TCR beta chain was obtained from a study of T cells in Graves' hyperthyroidism and ophthalmopathy. Diagnosing involved the use of clinical symptoms, serum thyroxine and TRAb, thyroid ultrasound and orbital computed tomography. Isolation of PBMCs was performed on around 9.3 ml fresh peripheral blood. The investigators amplified TCR beta CDR3 regions from RNA transcripts. A set of HTBI primers served as the primers for a first-round RT-PCR of the TCR CDR3. MiXCR was run by TCRdb on the multiplex PCR reads, yielding one entry per CDR3 protein. The table lists hundreds of thousands of distinct CDR3 sequences, around 16% of them singletons. This receptor was taken from a woman in her twenties or thirties with Graves' hyperthyroidism. Sequencing was done on a sample of blood.

CDR3 sequence reads: CASSTGPGGETQYF. In DNA, the CDR3 is TGCGCCAGCAGTACGGGACCTGGAGGGGAGACCCAGTACTTC. The genes are TRBV5-1 and TRBJ2-5, with a weak D call TRBD2 (6 bases). V was clipped by 5 bases and J by 5 bases, with 16 bases between them. CDR3 size: 14 residues. Germline CDR1 reads SGHRS; CDR2 reads YFSETQ. Variable domain in full (rest from reference TRBV5-1 and TRBJ2-5): KAGVTQTPRYLIKTRGQQVTLSCSPISGHRSVSWYQQTPGQGLQFLFEYFSETQRNKGNFPGRFSGRQFSNSRSEMNVSTLELGDSALYLCASSTGPGGETQYFGPGTRLLVL.